This TCR beta chain was recorded in a study of T-cell memory formation after mild COVID-19. In the study overall: Each donor largely had its own TCR clusters. Study-level points and caveats: Cross-reactive memory apparently joined, as some responding clones appeared in pre-infection memory. There was no confirmation that second-wave clones peaking on day 37 were SARS-CoV-2 specific. The study found balanced CD4/CD8 in clones contracting day 15 to 85 and a CD4+ lean in later expanders.

MiXCR, run by TCRdb on the 5' RACE reads, gives a single entry per CDR3 protein. Among hundreds of thousands of distinct CDR3 sequences listed, 15% to 20% were seen once. There are many counts of this clonotype. Antigen: not known. In germline, CDR1 is SEHNR, CDR2 FQNEAQ (reference sequence). This CDR3 spans 14 amino acids. The V gene lost 1 base and the J gene lost 4 bases, with 8 bases spanning the gap. This sequence joins TRBV7-9 and TRBJ2-1; no clear D gene. This TCR derives from a man between 18 and 35 years old who had mild COVID-19 (a few samples of this study predate the infection). Cell type and time point are not known. The material sequenced was PBMCs or a T cell subset sorted from them (not recorded which). CDR3 amino acids: CASSLEPSYNEQFF. In nucleotides, the CDR3 is TGTGCCAGCAGCTTAGAGCCCTCGTACAATGAGCAGTTCTTC. The whole variable domain, filled in from reference TRBV7-9 and TRBJ2-1, reads DTGVSQNPRHKITKRGQNVTFRCDPISEHNRLYWYRQTLGQGPEFLTYFQNEAQLEKSRLLSDRFSAERPKGSFSTLEIQRTEQGDSAMYLCASSLEPSYNEQFFGPGTRLTVL.